This T cell receptor (beta chain) was identified during a study of shared clonotypes between healthy human individuals. Study conclusions and caveats: Among donors, the sharing of clonotypes was expected to be influenced by sequencing depth.

Nashville, Tennessee was home to all donors, each a Caucasian adult. In the study's own analysis: ImmunoSEQ sequences covered only the junction and lacked quality scores; filtering therefore differed. The data were produced by immunoSEQ multiplex PCR, yet TCRdb's version contains in-frame clones alone and is incomplete. Clone size and the V and J calls come from that table; the DNA yielded D and trimming. Altogether some 2 million clones are present, roughly 96% being singletons, with the ten largest covering 0.1% to 0.15%. As to this clone: Its antigen remains unknown.

Source material: naive CD4+ T cells sorted from blood. Subset meaning: CD45RA+ positively selected. The source of this sequence is a young man in good health.

CDR3 loop: CASSQDGRGNEKLFF. As DNA, the CDR3 is TGCGCCAGCAGCCAAGATGGGAGGGGAAATGAAAAACTGTTTTTT. The chain recombines TRBV4-3 with TRBJ1-4; a possible D gene is TRBD1 (5 bases). V was shortened by 0 bases and J by 5 bases, with 10 bases between the two germline ends. CDR3 length: 15 residues. In germline, CDR1 is LGHNA, CDR2 YSLEER.